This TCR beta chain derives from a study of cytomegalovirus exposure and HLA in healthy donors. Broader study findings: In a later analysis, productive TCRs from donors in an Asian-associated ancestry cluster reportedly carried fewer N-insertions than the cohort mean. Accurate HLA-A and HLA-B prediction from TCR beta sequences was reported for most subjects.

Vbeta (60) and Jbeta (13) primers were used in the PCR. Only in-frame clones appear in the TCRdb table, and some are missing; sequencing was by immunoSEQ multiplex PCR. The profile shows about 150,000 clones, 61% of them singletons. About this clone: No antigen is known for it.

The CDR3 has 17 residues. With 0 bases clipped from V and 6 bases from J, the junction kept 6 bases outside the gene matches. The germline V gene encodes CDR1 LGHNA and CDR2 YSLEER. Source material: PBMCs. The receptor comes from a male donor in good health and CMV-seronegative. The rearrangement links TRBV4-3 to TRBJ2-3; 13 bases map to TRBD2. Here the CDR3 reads CASSQELAGGVLDTQYF. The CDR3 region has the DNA TGCGCCAGCAGCCAAGAACTAGCGGGGGGGGTTTTGGATACGCAGTATTTT.